This TCR beta chain came from a study of spatial heterogeneity in lung cancer. Study summary: More than 8.5 raw reads, on average, carried each unique TCR and UMI combination.

Time point of the sample: sample taken at primary tumor resection. Unsorted samples of tumor, nontumor lung or frozen PBMC had their whole RNA sequenced. In its sample, this clonotype was seen many times. As yet, its antigen is unknown. Study results and caveats: It was found that expanded intratumoral alpha and beta TCR counts tracked tumor mutation counts. Among tumor T cells, estimated coverage was roughly 7% for alpha chains and roughly 13% for beta chains.

This CDR3 has 14 amino acids. Germline V gene data show CDR1 as MGHRA and CDR2 as YSYEKL. Trimming removed 0 bases from V and 1 base from J, with 5 bases in between. Carried by each TCR cDNA molecule was a unique molecular identifier. TCRdb analysed the 5' RACE reads with MiXCR anew, one entry per CDR3 protein. The table shows 8,500 to 10,000 distinct CDR3 sequences, with around 3% occurring only once. Sequencing used lung tumor tissue, obtained at surgery. This TCR derives from a male donor with early-stage non-small cell lung cancer. The chain uses TRBV4-1 and TRBJ2-3, with unresolved D. In nucleotides, the CDR3 is TGCGCCAGCAGCCAAGAAGGCCGCACAGATACGCAGTATTTT. It translates to CASSQEGRTDTQYF.